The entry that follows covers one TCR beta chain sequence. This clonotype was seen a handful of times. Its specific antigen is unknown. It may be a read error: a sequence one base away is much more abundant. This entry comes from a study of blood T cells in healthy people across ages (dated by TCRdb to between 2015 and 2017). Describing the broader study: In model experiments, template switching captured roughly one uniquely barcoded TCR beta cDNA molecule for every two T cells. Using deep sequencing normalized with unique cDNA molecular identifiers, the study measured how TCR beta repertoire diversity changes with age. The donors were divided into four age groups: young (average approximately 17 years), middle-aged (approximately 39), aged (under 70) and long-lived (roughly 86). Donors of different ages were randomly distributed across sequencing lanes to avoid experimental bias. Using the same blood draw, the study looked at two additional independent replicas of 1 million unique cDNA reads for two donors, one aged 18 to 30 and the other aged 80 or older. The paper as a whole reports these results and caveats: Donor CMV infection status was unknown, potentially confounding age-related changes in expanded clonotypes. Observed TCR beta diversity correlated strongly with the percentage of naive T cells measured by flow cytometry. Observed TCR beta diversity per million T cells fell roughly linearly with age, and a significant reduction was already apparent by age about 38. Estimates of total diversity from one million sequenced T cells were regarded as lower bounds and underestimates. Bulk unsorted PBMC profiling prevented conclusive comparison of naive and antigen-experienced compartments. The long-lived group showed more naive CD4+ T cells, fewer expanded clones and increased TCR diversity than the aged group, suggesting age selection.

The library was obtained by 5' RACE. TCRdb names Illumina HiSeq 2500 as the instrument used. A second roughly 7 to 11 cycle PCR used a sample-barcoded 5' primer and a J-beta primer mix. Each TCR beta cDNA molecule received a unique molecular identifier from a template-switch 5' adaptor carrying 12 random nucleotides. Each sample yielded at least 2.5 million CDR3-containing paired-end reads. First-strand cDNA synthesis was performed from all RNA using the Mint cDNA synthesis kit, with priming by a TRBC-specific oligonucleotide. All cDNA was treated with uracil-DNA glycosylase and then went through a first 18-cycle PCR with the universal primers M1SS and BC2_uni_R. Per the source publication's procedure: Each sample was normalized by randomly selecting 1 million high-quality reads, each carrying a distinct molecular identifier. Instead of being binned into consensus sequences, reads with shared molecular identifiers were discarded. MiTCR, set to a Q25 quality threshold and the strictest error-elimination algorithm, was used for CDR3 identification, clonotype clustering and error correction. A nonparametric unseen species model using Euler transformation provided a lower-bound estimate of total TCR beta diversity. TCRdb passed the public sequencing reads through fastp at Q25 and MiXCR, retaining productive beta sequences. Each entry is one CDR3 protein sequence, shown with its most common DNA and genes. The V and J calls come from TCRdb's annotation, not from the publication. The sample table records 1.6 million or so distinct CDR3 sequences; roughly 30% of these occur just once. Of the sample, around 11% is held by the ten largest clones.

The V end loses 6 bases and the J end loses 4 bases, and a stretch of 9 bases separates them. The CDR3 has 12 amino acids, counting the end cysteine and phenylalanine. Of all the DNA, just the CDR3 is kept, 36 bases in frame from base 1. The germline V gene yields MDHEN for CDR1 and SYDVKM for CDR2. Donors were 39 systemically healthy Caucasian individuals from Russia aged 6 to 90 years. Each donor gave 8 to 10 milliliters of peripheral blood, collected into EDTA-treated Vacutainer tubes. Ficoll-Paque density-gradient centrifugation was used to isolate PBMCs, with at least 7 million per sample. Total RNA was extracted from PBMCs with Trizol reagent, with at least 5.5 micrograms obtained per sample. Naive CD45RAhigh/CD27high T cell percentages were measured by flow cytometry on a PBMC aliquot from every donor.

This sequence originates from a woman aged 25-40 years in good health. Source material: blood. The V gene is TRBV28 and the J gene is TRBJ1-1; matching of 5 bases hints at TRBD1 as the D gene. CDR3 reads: CASSFGTTEAFF. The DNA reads TGTGCCAGCAGCTTCGGGACCACTGAAGCTTTCTTT.